These 2 T cell receptor beta chains came from one sample sequenced in a study of T cells in Graves' hyperthyroidism and ophthalmopathy. TCR beta CDR3 region amplification was performed from RNA transcripts. A set of HTBI primers served as the primers for a first-round RT-PCR of the TCR CDR3. In TCRdb, the multiplex PCR reads were re-called with MiXCR into one record per CDR3 protein. Of fewer than 600,000 distinct CDR3 sequences listed, roughly 15% are singletons. Sequenced sample: blood. The source is a middle-aged woman with Graves' hyperthyroidism.

This clonotype was counted ten times or more. This chain links TRBV6-2 or TRBV6-3 with TRBJ1-1; perhaps TRBD1 as D (5 bases). This CDR3 contains 14 residues. CDR1 MNHEY and CDR2 SVGEGT come from the germline V gene. V shed 6 bases and J shed 5 bases, with 16 bases lying between them. In DNA form, the CDR3 reads TGTGCCAGCAGCCCATCCGGGGGAAGAACTGAAGCTTTCTTT. This encodes CASSPSGGRTEAFF.

This clonotype was seen more than once but under ten times. The chain has TRBV28 and TRBJ1-3; D call uncertain. Deletions cut 4 bases from V and 2 bases from J, with 9 bases between. Germline CDR1 reads MDHEN; CDR2 reads SYDVKM. The CDR3 length is 14 residues. CDR3 in amino acids: CASSSPSAGNTIYF. The CDR3 DNA reads TGTGCCAGCAGTTCCCCGAGTGCTGGAAACACCATATATTTT.